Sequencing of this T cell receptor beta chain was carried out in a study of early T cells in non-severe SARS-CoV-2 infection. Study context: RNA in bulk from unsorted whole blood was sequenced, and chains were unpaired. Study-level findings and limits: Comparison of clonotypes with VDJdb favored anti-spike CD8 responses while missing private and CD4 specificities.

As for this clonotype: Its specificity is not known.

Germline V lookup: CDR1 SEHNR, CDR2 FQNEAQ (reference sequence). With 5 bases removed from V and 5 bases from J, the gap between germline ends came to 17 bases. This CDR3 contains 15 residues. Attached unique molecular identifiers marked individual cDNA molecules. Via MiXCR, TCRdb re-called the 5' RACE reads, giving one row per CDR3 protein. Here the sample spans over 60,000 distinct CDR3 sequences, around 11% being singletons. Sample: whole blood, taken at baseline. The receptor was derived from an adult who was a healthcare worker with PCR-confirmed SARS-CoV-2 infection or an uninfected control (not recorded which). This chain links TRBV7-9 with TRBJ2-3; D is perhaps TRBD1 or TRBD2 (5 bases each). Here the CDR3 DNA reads TGTGCCAGCAGCCTCCGGGACCCAGGAGTAGATACGCAGTATTTT. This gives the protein CASSLRDPGVDTQYF.